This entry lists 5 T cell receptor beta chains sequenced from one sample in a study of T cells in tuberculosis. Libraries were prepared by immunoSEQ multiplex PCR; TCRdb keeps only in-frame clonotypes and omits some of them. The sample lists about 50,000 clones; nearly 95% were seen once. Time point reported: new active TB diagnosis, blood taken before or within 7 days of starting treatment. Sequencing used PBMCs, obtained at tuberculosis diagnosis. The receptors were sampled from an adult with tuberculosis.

The CDR3 loop is CASSAHSTGPQPQHF. The CDR3 DNA reads as TGTGCCAGCAGTGCACACTCGACAGGTCCCCAGCCCCAGCATTTT. V and J are TRBV6-1 and TRBJ1-5, with D tentatively TRBD1 (6 bases). CDR1 and CDR2 from the germline V gene are MNHNS and SASEGT. Trimming shortened V by 4 bases and J by 7 bases, and 17 bases separated the two germline ends. This CDR3 has 15 residues.

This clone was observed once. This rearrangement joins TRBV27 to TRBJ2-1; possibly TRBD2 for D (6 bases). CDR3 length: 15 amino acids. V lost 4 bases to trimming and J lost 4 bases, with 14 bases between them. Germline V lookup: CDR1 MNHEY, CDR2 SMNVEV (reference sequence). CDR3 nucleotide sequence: TGTGCCAGCAGTTCTTTGCGGGATGTATACAATGAGCAGTTCTTC. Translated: CASSSLRDVYNEQFF.

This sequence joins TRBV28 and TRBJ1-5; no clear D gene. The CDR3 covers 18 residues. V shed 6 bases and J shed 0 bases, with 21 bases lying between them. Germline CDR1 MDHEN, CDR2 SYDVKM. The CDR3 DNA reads TGTGCCAGCAGCCTCACCCCCTCTTATCTAGATAGCAATCAGCCCCAGCATTTT. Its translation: CASSLTPSYLDSNQPQHF.

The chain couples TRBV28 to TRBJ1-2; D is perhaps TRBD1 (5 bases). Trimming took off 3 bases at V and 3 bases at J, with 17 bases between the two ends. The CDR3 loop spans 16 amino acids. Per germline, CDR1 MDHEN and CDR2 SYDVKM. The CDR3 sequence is CASSFTQPPGDYGYTF. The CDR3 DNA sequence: TGTGCCAGCAGTTTCACCCAACCTCCGGGGGACTATGGCTACACCTTC.

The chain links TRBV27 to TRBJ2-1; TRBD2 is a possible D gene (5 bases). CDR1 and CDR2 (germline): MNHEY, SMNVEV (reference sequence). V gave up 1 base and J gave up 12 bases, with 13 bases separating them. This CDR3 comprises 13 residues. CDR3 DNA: TGTGCCAGCAGTTTATTATCAGGAAGCGGGCAGTTCTTC. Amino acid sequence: CASSLLSGSGQFF.